The 12 T cell receptor beta chains below all came from one sample that was sequenced in a study of blood T cell repertoires in COVID-19. Sequencing used immunoSEQ multiplex PCR; TCRdb keeps in-frame clones, though not all of them. The sample consists of around 130,000 clones, less than 85% of them appearing once. What was sequenced was peripheral blood. The receptors derive from a woman aged 55-70 years with acute or convalescent COVID-19.

J is TRBJ1-6 and V is TRBV10-3; possible D gene TRBD1, 6 bases. CDR1 is ENHRY, CDR2 SYGVKD, per germline. Trimming pared 8 bases from V and 12 bases from J, leaving 23 bases between. The length of the CDR3 is 15 residues. CDR3 loop: CAIAPFDGQGQPLHF. The CDR3 nucleotides are TGTGCCATCGCCCCCTTTGATGGCCAGGGGCAACCCCTCCACTTT.

V gene TRBV6-6 combines with J gene TRBJ2-1, with 7 bases lining up with TRBD2. The CDR3 totals 13 residues. Germline lookup yields CDR1 MNHNY and CDR2 SVGAGI (reference sequence). Trimming removed 2 bases from V and 9 bases from J; junction bases left unmatched: 4. The CDR3 coding sequence is TGTGCCAGCAGTTACGCTAGCGGAAGTGAGCAGTTCTTC. Amino acids: CASSYASGSEQFF.

This clone was counted only a few times. The J gene is TRBJ1-1, the V gene TRBV27; D uncertain. The CDR3 totals 14 residues. Trimming shortened V by 6 bases and J by 1 base, and 12 bases separated the two germline ends. CDR1 MNHEY and CDR2 SMNVEV come from the germline V gene (reference sequence). For the CDR3, the DNA is TGTGCCAGCAGCCCATCGACAAGGAACACTGAAGCTTTCTTT. Translating it yields CASSPSTRNTEAFF.

The rearrangement joins TRBV10-3 to TRBJ1-1; D is perhaps TRBD1 (6 bases). CDR1 is ENHRY and CDR2 is SYGVKD in the germline V gene. With 0 bases removed from V and 0 bases from J, the gap between germline ends came to 17 bases. The CDR3 spans 18 residues. The CDR3 loop reads CAISESGTGFEMNTEAFF. The DNA for the CDR3 is TGTGCCATCAGTGAGTCGGGCACAGGGTTCGAAATGAACACTGAAGCTTTCTTT.

The chain joins TRBV12-5 to TRBJ1-1; no clear D. Per the germline V gene, CDR1 is LGHNT and CDR2 is FRNRAP. The CDR3 length is 16 residues. The V end was cut by 2 bases, the J end by 2 bases, with 15 bases between. The CDR3 here is CASGLTPVESNTEAFF. CDR3 nucleotides: TGTGCTAGTGGTTTGACCCCGGTGGAGTCAAACACTGAAGCTTTCTTT.

CDR3: CARESQGAIYGYTF. CDR3 DNA sequence: TGTGCCAGGGAAAGCCAGGGGGCCATCTATGGCTACACCTTC. The rearrangement uses TRBV19 and TRBJ1-2, with 8 bases identical to TRBD1. Germline trimming cut 9 bases from V and 4 bases from J; bases unmatched to any gene: 10. Germline CDR1 and CDR2: LNHDA and SQIVND (reference sequence). This CDR3 comprises 14 residues. Full variable domain (remainder filled in from reference TRBV19 and TRBJ1-2): DGGITQSPKYLFRKEGQNVTLSCEQNLNHDAMYWYRQDPGQGLRLIYYSQIVNDFQKGDIAEGYSVSREKKESFPLTVTSAQKNPTAFYLCARESQGAIYGYTFGSGTRLTVV.

This chain connects TRBV24-1 to TRBJ2-5; D perhaps matches TRBD2 (5 bases). The CDR3 consists of 16 residues. Trimming removed 2 bases from V and 2 bases from J, with 14 bases in between. Looked up from germline, CDR1 is KGHDR and CDR2 is SFDVKD. The CDR3 region is CATSDSSQRIQETQYF. The CDR3 region has the DNA TGTGCCACCAGTGATTCCTCCCAGCGGATTCAAGAGACCCAGTACTTC.

This clone was recorded only once. The chain couples TRBV10-2 to TRBJ2-7; D is uncertain. The CDR3 spans 12 residues. Germline CDR1 is WSHSY and CDR2 is SAAADI. Trimming stripped 8 bases from V and 0 bases from J, with 8 bases between. CDR3 DNA sequence: TGCGCCAGCTCGCCAGGCTCCTACGAGCAGTACTTC. This translates into CASSPGSYEQYF.

This chain joins TRBV27 and TRBJ2-2, with TRBD2 matching over 10 bases. This CDR3 is 20 amino acids long. The junction had 19 bases not matched to a gene; V was cut back by 6 bases and J by 3 bases. Germline CDR1 is MNHEY and CDR2 is SMNVEV (reference sequence). CDR3 coding DNA: TGTGCCAGCAGCCCCCTCCCCGGGGCTAGCGGGGGTTTATACACCGGGGAGCTGTTTTTT. Translating it yields CASSPLPGASGGLYTGELFF.

The rearrangement joins TRBV13 to TRBJ2-2; TRBD1 aligns across 7 bases. The CDR3 extends over 16 amino acids. CDR1 and CDR2 from the germline V gene are PRHDT and FYEKMQ (reference sequence). J lost 1 base, V lost 6 bases, and 8 bases had no gene match. CDR3 protein: CASRDGTDKNTGELFF. CDR3 bases: TGTGCCAGCAGAGACGGGACAGACAAGAACACCGGGGAGCTGTTTTTT.

The J gene is TRBJ1-1, the V gene TRBV19; possibly TRBD1 for D (6 bases). V lost 0 bases, J lost 0 bases, and 11 bases lay in between. CDR3 length: 16 residues. Per the germline V gene, CDR1 is LNHDA and CDR2 is SQIVND (reference sequence). CDR3 sequence reads: CASSIDRGRVNTEAFF. CDR3 nucleotides: TGTGCCAGTAGTATAGATAGGGGGAGAGTGAACACTGAAGCTTTCTTT.

V gene TRBV29-1 combines with J gene TRBJ2-7; weak D call: TRBD1 (6 bases). This CDR3 contains 13 residues. Germline values: CDR1 SQVTM, CDR2 ANQGSEA. V was shortened by 5 bases and J by 5 bases, with 16 bases between the two germline ends. CDR3 amino acids: CSVTGPRRDEQYF. The CDR3 DNA follows: TGCAGCGTTACAGGGCCTCGGCGGGACGAGCAGTACTTC.